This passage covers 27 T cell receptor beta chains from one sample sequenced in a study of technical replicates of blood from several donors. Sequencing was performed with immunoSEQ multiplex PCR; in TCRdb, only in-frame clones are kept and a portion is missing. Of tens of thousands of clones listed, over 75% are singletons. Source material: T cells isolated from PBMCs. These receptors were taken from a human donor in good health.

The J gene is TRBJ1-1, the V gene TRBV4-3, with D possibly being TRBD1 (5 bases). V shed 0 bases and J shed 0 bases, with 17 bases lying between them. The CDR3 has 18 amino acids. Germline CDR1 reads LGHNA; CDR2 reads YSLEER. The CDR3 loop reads CASSQDLFIWGMNTEAFF. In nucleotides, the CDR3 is TGCGCCAGCAGCCAAGATCTTTTCATTTGGGGCATGAACACTGAAGCTTTCTTT.

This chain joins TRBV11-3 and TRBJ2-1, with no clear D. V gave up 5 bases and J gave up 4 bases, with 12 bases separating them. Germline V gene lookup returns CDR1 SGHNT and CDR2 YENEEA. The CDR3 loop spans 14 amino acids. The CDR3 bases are TGTGCCAGCAGCCCCAGCAGCGCGTACAATGAGCAGTTCTTC. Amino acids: CASSPSSAYNEQFF.

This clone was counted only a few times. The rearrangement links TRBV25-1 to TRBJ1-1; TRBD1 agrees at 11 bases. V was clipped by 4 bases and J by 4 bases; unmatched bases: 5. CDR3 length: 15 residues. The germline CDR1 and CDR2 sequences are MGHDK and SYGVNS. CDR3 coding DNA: TGTGCCAGCAGTGCAATGGGACAGGGGGGCACTGAAGCTTTCTTT. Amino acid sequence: CASSAMGQGGTEAFF.

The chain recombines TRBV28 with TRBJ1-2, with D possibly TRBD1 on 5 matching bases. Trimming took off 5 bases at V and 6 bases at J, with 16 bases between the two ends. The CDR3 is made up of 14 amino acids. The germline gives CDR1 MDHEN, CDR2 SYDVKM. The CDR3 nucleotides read TGTGCCAGCAGTGTTAGGGGTAGATTGCATGGCTACACCTTC. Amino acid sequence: CASSVRGRLHGYTF.

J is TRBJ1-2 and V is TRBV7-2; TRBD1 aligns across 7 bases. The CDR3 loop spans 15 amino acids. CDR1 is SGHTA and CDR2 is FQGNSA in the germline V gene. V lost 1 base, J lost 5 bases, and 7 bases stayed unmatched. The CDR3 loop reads CASSLDRGLEYGYTF. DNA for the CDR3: TGTGCCAGCAGCTTAGATAGGGGGCTAGAGTATGGCTACACCTTC.

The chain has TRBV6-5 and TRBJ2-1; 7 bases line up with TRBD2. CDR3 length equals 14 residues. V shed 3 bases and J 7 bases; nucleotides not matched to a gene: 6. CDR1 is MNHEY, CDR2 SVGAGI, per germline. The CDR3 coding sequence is TGTGCCAGCAGTTATTTAGCGGGTGATAATGAGCAGTTCTTC. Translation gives CASSYLAGDNEQFF.

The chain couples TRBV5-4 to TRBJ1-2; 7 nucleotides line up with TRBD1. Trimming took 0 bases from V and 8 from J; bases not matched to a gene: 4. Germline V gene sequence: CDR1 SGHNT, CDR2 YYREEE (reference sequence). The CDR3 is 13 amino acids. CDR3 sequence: CASSLDRGQGYTF. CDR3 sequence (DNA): TGTGCCAGCAGCTTGGATAGGGGGCAGGGCTACACCTTC.

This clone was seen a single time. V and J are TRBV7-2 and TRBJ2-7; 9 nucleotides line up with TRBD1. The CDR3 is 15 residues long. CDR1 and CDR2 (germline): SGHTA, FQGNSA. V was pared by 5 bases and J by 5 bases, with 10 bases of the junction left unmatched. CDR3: CASSTESGTGNEQYF. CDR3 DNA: TGTGCCAGCAGCACGGAATCCGGGACAGGGAACGAGCAGTACTTC.

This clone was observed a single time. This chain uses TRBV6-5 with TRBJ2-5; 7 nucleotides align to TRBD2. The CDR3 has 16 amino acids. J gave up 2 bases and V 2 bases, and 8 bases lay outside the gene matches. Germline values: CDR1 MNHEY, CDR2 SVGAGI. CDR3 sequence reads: CASSYTLSGGQETQYF. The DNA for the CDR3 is TGTGCCAGCAGTTACACCCTATCGGGAGGACAAGAGACCCAGTACTTC.

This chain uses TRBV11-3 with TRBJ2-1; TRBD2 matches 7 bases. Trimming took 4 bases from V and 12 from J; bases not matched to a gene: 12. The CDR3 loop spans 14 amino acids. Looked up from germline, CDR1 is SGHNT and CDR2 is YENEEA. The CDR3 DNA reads TGTGCCAGCAGCTCAACGGGAGGAGGTATGGTGCAGTTCTTC. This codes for CASSSTGGGMVQFF.

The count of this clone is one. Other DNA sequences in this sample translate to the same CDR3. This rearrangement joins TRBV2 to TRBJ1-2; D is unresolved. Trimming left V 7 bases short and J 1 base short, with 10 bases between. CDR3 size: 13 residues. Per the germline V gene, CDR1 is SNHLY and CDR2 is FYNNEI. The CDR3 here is CASKTLVNYGYTF. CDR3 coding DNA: TGTGCCAGCAAGACTTTAGTTAACTATGGCTACACCTTC.

CDR3 region: CASSLEGGGSYEQYF. The CDR3 DNA reads as TGTGCCAGCAGCTTAGAAGGGGGCGGCTCCTACGAGCAGTACTTC. This sequence joins TRBV11-3 and TRBJ2-7, with 7 bases identical to TRBD1. The CDR3 runs to 15 residues. Per germline, CDR1 SGHNT and CDR2 YENEEA. V shed 0 bases, J shed 0 bases, and the junction held 2 bases outside the gene matches.

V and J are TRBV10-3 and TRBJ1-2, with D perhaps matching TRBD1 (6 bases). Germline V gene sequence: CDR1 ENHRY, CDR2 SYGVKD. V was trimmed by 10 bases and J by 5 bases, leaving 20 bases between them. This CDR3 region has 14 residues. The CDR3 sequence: CASRTGLFEYGYTF. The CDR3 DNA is TGTGCCAGTCGAACAGGGCTTTTTGAGTATGGCTACACCTTC.

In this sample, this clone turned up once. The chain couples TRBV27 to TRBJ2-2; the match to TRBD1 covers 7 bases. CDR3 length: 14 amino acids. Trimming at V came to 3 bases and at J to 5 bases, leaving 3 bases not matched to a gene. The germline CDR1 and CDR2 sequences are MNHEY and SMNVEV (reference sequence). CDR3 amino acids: CASSFQGVTGELFF. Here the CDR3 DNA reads TGTGCCAGCAGTTTCCAGGGGGTAACCGGGGAGCTGTTTTTT.

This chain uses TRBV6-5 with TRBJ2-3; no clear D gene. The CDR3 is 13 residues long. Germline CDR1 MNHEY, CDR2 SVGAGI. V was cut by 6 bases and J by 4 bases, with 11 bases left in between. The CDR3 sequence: CASRYIEADTQYF. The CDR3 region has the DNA TGTGCCAGCAGATACATAGAGGCAGATACGCAGTATTTT.

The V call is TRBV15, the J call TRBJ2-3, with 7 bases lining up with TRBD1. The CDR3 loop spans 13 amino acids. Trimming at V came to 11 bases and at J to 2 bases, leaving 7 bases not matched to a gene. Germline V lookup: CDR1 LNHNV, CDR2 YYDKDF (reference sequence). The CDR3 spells CASGGDFTDTQYF. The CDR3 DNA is TGTGCCTCAGGGGGAGACTTCACAGATACGCAGTATTTT. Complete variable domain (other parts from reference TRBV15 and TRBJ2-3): DAMVIQNPRYQVTQFGKPVTLSCSQTLNHNVMYWYQQKSSQAPKLLFHYYDKDFNNEADTPDNFQSRRPNTSFCFLDIRSPGLGDTAMYLCASGGDFTDTQYFGPGTRLTVL.

The DNA for the CDR3 is TGTGCCAGCAGCCAAGATGGGGCCAGGACCCCTGAAGCTTTCTTT. Translating gives CASSQDGARTPEAFF. The chain links TRBV4-2 to TRBJ1-1; perhaps TRBD1 as D (5 bases). This CDR3 contains 15 residues. Trimming cost V 0 bases and J 6 bases, with 14 bases left between them. Germline CDR1 is LGHNA and CDR2 is YNFKEQ.

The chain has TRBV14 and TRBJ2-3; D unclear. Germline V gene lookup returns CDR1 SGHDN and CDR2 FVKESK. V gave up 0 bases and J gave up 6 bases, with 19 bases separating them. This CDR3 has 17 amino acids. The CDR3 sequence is CASSQDRARSPRDTQYF. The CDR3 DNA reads TGTGCCAGCAGCCAAGATAGAGCCCGATCCCCGAGGGATACGCAGTATTTT.

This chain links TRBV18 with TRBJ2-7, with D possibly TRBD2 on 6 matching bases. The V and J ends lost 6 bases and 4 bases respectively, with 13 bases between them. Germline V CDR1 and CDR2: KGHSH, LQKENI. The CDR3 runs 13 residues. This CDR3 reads CASSRTEGYEQYF. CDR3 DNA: TGTGCCAGCTCTCGAACGGAGGGGTACGAGCAGTACTTC. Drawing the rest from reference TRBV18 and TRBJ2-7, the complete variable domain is NAGVMQNPRHLVRRRGQEARLRCSPMKGHSHVYWYRQLPEEGLKFMVYLQKENIIDESGMPKERFSAEFPKEGPSILRIQQVVRGDSAAYFCASSRTEGYEQYFGPGTRLTVT.

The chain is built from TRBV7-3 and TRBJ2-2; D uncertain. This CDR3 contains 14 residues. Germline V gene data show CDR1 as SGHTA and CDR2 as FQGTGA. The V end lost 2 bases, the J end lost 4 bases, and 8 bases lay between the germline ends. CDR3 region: CASSLLPGTGELFF. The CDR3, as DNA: TGTGCCAGCAGCTTACTCCCGGGCACCGGGGAGCTGTTTTTT.

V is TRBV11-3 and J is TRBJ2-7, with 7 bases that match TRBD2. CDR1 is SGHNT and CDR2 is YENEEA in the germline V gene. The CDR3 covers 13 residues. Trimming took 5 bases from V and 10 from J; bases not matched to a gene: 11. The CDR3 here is CASSRPLGAGQYF. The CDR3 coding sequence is TGTGCCAGCAGCCGCCCTTTAGGAGCGGGACAGTACTTC.

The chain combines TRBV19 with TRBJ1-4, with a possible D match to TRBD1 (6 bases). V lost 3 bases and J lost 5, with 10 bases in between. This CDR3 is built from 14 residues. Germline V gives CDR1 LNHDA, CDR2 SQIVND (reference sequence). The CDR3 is CASSMGAQNEKLFF. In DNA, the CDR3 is TGTGCCAGTAGTATGGGGGCACAGAATGAAAAACTGTTTTTT.

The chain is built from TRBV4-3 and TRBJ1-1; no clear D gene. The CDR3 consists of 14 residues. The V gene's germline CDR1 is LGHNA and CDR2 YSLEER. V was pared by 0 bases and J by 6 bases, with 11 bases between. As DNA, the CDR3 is TGCGCCAGCAGCCAAGATTTGGAGGGCCCTGAAGCTTTCTTT. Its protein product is CASSQDLEGPEAFF.

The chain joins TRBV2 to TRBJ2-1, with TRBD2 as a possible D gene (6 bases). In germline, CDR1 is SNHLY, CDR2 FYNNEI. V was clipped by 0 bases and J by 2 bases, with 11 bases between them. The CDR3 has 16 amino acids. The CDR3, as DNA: TGTGCCAGCAGTGAAGCGGACGGGAGAACCTACAATGAGCAGTTCTTC. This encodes CASSEADGRTYNEQFF.

The CDR3 nucleotides read TGCGCCAGCAGCTTGGCGCTAGCGGCAGCAGATACGCAGTATTTT. This translates into CASSLALAAADTQYF. The chain carries TRBV5-1 and TRBJ2-3; TRBD2 agrees at 7 bases. Trimming removed 0 bases from V and 4 bases from J; junction bases left unmatched: 5. CDR1 and CDR2 from the germline V gene are SGHRS and YFSETQ. The CDR3 consists of 15 residues. Full variable domain (outside the CDR3, taken from reference TRBV5-1 and TRBJ2-3): KAGVTQTPRYLIKTRGQQVTLSCSPISGHRSVSWYQQTPGQGLQFLFEYFSETQRNKGNFPGRFSGRQFSNSRSEMNVSTLELGDSALYLCASSLALAAADTQYFGPGTRLTVL.

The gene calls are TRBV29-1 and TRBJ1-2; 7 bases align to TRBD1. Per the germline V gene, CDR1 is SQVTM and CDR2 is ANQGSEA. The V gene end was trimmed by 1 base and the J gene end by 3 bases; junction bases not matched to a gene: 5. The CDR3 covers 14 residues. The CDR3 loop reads CSVEGTGVYYGYTF. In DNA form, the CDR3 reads TGCAGCGTTGAAGGGACAGGAGTCTACTATGGCTACACCTTC.

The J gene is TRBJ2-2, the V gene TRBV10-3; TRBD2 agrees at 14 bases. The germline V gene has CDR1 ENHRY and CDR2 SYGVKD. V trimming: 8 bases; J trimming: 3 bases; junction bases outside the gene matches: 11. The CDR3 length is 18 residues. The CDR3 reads CAIGETSGRAWDTGELFF. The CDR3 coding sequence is TGTGCCATCGGGGAGACTAGCGGGAGGGCCTGGGACACCGGGGAGCTGTTTTTT.